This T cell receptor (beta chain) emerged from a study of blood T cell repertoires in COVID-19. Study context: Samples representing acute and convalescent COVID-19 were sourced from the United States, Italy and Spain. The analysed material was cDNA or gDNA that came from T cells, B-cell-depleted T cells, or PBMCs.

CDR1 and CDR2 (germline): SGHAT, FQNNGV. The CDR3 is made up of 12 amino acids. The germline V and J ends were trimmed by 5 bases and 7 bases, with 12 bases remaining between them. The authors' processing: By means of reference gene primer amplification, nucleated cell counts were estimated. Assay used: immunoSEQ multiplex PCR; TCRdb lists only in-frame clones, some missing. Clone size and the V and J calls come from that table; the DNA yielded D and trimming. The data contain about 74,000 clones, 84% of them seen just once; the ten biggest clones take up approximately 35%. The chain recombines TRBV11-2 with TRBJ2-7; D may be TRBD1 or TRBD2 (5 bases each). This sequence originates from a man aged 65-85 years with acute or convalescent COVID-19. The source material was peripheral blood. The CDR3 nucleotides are TGTGCCAGCAGCGTAGGGACGGGAGAGCAGTACTTC. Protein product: CASSVGTGEQYF.